The 31 T cell receptor beta chains below come from one sample, sequenced in a study of shared T cell receptors in the human thymus (dated by TCRdb to the early 2020s). The library was prepared using the immunoSEQ multiplex PCR assay. Held by TCRdb, this immuneACCESS table contains in-frame sequences only and omits some clones. Under half of the omission traces to an unresolved V gene where checked; the cause of the rest is unknown. For this sample there are hundreds of thousands of clones; around 87% appear just once. Just under 0.0095% of the sample goes to the ten largest clones. Separately, the same data were catalogued under a study of human thymus T cells.

The sequencing input was thymocytes. The receptors shown here come from a boy under two years old with a congenital heart defect. Donor details come from another sample of the same person, matched by shared clones.

The J gene is TRBJ2-7, the V gene TRBV18; 7 nucleotides agree with TRBD1. The CDR3 is made up of 14 amino acids. The germline gives CDR1 KGHSH, CDR2 LQKENI. J was trimmed by 3 bases and V by 1 base; bases with no gene match: 3. The CDR3 nucleotides are TGTGCCAGCTCACCACGGACAGGACTCTACGAGCAGTACTTC. Translating it yields CASSPRTGLYEQYF.

The chain carries TRBV5-6 and TRBJ1-2; 8 bases are a match to TRBD1. The CDR3 extends over 14 amino acids. Germline V gene sequence: CDR1 SGHDT, CDR2 YYEEEE. Trimming at V came to 4 bases and at J to 8 bases, leaving 10 bases not matched to a gene. CDR3 sequence reads: CASSKDRAAFGYTF. The CDR3 DNA follows: TGTGCCAGCAGCAAGGACAGGGCCGCCTTCGGCTACACCTTC.

This chain connects TRBV6-5 to TRBJ2-5; the match to TRBD2 covers 7 bases. V dropped 4 bases and J dropped 5; count of bases not matched to a gene: 4. The germline gives CDR1 MNHEY, CDR2 SVGAGI. The CDR3 has 13 residues. The CDR3 loop reads CASSLTSRETQYF. The CDR3 DNA is TGTGCCAGCAGTTTGACTAGCAGGGAGACCCAGTACTTC.

This chain links TRBV5-1 with TRBJ2-2; a possible D gene is TRBD2 (5 bases). The ends were cut back, 4 bases at V and 5 bases at J, with 18 bases in the middle. Per the germline V gene, CDR1 is SGHRS and CDR2 is YFSETQ. The CDR3 covers 16 residues. In DNA, the CDR3 is TGCGCCAGCAGCATCGGAGATGGCCGGGGAACCGGGGAGCTGTTTTTT. Translated: CASSIGDGRGTGELFF.

V is TRBV11-2 and J is TRBJ2-3; 8 positions agree with TRBD2. With V trimmed by 5 bases and J by 7 bases, 23 bases remained unmatched. This CDR3 has 19 residues. Germline V gene lookup returns CDR1 SGHAT and CDR2 FQNNGV. Here the CDR3 reads CASSLVEAGTSGFRHTQYF. The CDR3 region has the DNA TGTGCCAGCAGCCTGGTTGAGGCTGGGACTAGTGGGTTCCGTCATACGCAGTATTTT.

V gene TRBV7-9 combines with J gene TRBJ2-7; 8 bases match TRBD2. This CDR3 is built from 15 residues. V was clipped by 3 bases and J by 2 bases; unmatched bases: 6. Germline V CDR1 and CDR2: SEHNR, FQNEAQ (reference sequence). The CDR3 protein is CASSFAGGAPYEQYF. In DNA, the CDR3 is TGTGCCAGCAGCTTTGCGGGGGGCGCCCCCTACGAGCAGTACTTC.

The chain combines TRBV27 with TRBJ2-7; TRBD1 is a possible D gene (6 bases). CDR3 size: 16 residues. Germline-derived CDR1 and CDR2 are MNHEY and SMNVEV (reference sequence). V lost 0 bases to trimming and J lost 6 bases, with 18 bases between them. This CDR3 reads CASSLSAGQSKAEQYF. The CDR3 nucleotides are TGTGCCAGCAGTTTATCTGCCGGACAGAGCAAGGCCGAGCAGTACTTC.

V gene TRBV9 combines with J gene TRBJ2-1; 9 bases match TRBD1. The CDR3 spans 18 residues. Germline V gene sequence: CDR1 SGDLS, CDR2 YYNGEE. The V segment lost 3 bases and the J segment 3 bases; nucleotides outside the gene matches: 13. DNA of the CDR3: TGTGCCAGCAGCGCCGATGGACCGGGACAGGGCCTCTACAATGAGCAGTTCTTC. Amino acids: CASSADGPGQGLYNEQFF.

J is TRBJ2-1 and V is TRBV5-8, with 9 bases aligning to TRBD2. V was clipped by 5 bases and J by 5 bases; unmatched bases: 5. The CDR3 has 14 amino acids. Germline lookup yields CDR1 SGHTS and CDR2 YDEGEE. The CDR3 DNA sequence: TGTGCCAGCAGAATAGCGGGGGAAAACAATGAGCAGTTCTTC. Amino acid sequence: CASRIAGENNEQFF.

This rearrangement joins TRBV27 to TRBJ1-5, with D perhaps matching TRBD1 (5 bases). V lost 0 bases and J 2 bases, leaving 14 bases between the germline ends. The germline gives CDR1 MNHEY, CDR2 SMNVEV (reference sequence). The CDR3 loop spans 17 amino acids. CDR3 in amino acids: CASSLSPPGLGNQPQHF. The CDR3 DNA sequence: TGTGCCAGCAGTTTATCCCCTCCAGGGCTGGGCAATCAGCCCCAGCATTTT.

Turning to this clone: The same CDR3 can be traced to other DNA sequences in this sample. The rearrangement links TRBV27 to TRBJ2-7; 11 bases fit TRBD2. Germline assignment: CDR1 MNHEY and CDR2 SMNVEV (reference sequence). The CDR3 sequence is 15 residues long. The V and J ends lost 5 bases and 2 bases, in that order; junction bases with no gene match: 5. In DNA form, the CDR3 reads TGTGCCAGCAGTCTAGCGGGGGGCCCGCCCTACGAGCAGTACTTC. It yields the protein CASSLAGGPPYEQYF.

The V gene is TRBV19, the J gene TRBJ1-3, with 12 positions matching TRBD1. Germline CDR1 is LNHDA and CDR2 is SQIVND (reference sequence). V lost 5 bases to trimming and J lost 0 bases; unmatched junction nucleotides: 5. The CDR3 has 17 amino acids. The CDR3 spells CASSPGTGGISGNTIYF. CDR3 nucleotide sequence: TGTGCCAGTAGTCCCGGGACAGGGGGCATCTCTGGAAACACCATATATTTT.

This chain joins TRBV15 and TRBJ1-5; TRBD1 aligns across 7 bases. With 5 bases clipped from V and 3 bases from J, the junction kept 19 bases outside the gene matches. This CDR3 contains 19 residues. Looked up from germline, CDR1 is LNHNV and CDR2 is YYDKDF (reference sequence). In DNA, the CDR3 is TGTGCCACCAGCGAGGCTTTGGACAGGATGGTGCCTTCCAATCAGCCCCAGCATTTT. Amino acids: CATSEALDRMVPSNQPQHF.

The chain combines TRBV27 with TRBJ2-3; 12 bases line up with TRBD2. Germline lookup yields CDR1 MNHEY and CDR2 SMNVEV (reference sequence). V gave up 3 bases and J gave up 4 bases; unmatched junction bases: 11. This CDR3 comprises 18 residues. As DNA, the CDR3 is TGTGCCAGCAGTTTTTCCCGGACTAGCGGGATCGTAGCAGATACGCAGTATTTT. The encoded protein is CASSFSRTSGIVADTQYF.

V and J are TRBV28 and TRBJ1-1, with a tentative D call TRBD1 (6 bases). The V gene lost 5 bases and the J gene lost 5 bases, with 15 bases spanning the gap. The CDR3 length is 14 residues. Germline V gene lookup returns CDR1 MDHEN and CDR2 SYDVKM. The CDR3 DNA sequence: TGTGCCAGCAGTCCCCTCGGGGGGCGTACTGAAGCTTTCTTT. The encoded protein is CASSPLGGRTEAFF.

The rearrangement links TRBV7-9 to TRBJ1-1, with D uncertain. The CDR3 is made up of 13 amino acids. Trimming stripped 1 base from V and 5 bases from J, with 8 bases between. Germline CDR1 is SEHNR and CDR2 is FQNEAQ (reference sequence). The CDR3 protein is CASSLEAGTEAFF. The CDR3 coding sequence is TGTGCCAGCAGCTTAGAGGCCGGGACTGAAGCTTTCTTT.

The chain links TRBV4-3 to TRBJ1-2; no clear D gene. Germline CDR1 reads LGHNA; CDR2 reads YSLEER. The V gene lost 4 bases and the J gene lost 1 base, with 19 bases spanning the gap. This CDR3 region has 17 residues. CDR3: CASSLLEPGSSNYGYTF. CDR3 nucleotides: TGCGCCAGCAGCCTGCTAGAGCCGGGATCCAGTAACTATGGCTACACCTTC.

This clone was recorded a few times. The V call is TRBV29-1, the J call TRBJ2-3; no firm D call. The CDR3 consists of 13 residues. Looked up from germline, CDR1 is SQVTM and CDR2 is ANQGSEA. Here the CDR3 reads CSDVGPSTDTQYF. CDR3 in DNA: TGCAGTGATGTGGGCCCTAGCACAGATACGCAGTATTTT.

The chain carries TRBV19 and TRBJ1-2; 9 nucleotides agree with TRBD1. CDR1 LNHDA and CDR2 SQIVND come from the germline V gene (reference sequence). This CDR3 has 12 amino acids. The V and J ends lost 10 bases and 7 bases, in that order; junction bases with no gene match: 7. This chain's CDR3 is CATAQGAGGYTF. The CDR3 DNA sequence: TGTGCCACTGCACAGGGGGCAGGTGGCTACACCTTC.

The rearrangement links TRBV28 to TRBJ2-3, with 12 positions matching TRBD2. V lost 3 bases to trimming and J lost 1 base; unmatched junction nucleotides: 8. The CDR3 covers 18 residues. CDR1 is MDHEN, CDR2 SYDVKM, per germline. The CDR3 spells CASSFLLAGGEGTDTQYF. The CDR3 bases are TGTGCCAGCAGTTTCCTTCTAGCGGGAGGGGAGGGCACAGATACGCAGTATTTT.

The gene calls are TRBV10-3 and TRBJ1-2, with D possibly TRBD1 on 6 matching bases. The CDR3 loop spans 16 amino acids. The germline gives CDR1 ENHRY, CDR2 SYGVKD. Trimming pared 0 bases from V and 1 base from J, leaving 12 bases between. CDR3 protein: CAISESRDNYNYGYTF. The CDR3 bases are TGTGCCATCAGTGAGTCGAGGGACAACTATAACTATGGCTACACCTTC.

The chain recombines TRBV12-5 with TRBJ2-5; 7 bases are a match to TRBD2. Germline loops: CDR1 LGHNT, CDR2 FRNRAP. This CDR3 comprises 16 residues. Trimming took 0 bases from V and 3 from J; bases not matched to a gene: 7. The chain's CDR3 is CASGLVKTAGEETQYF. The CDR3 nucleotides read TGTGCTAGTGGTTTGGTAAAGACCGCGGGAGAAGAGACCCAGTACTTC.

The chain is built from TRBV2 and TRBJ1-1, with 9 nucleotides matching TRBD1. In germline, CDR1 is SNHLY, CDR2 FYNNEI. The CDR3 is 16 amino acids. V lost 3 bases to trimming and J lost 0 bases; unmatched junction nucleotides: 5. The CDR3 loop reads CASSEWTGAMNTEAFF. The CDR3, as DNA: TGTGCCAGCAGTGAGTGGACAGGGGCCATGAACACTGAAGCTTTCTTT.

The J gene is TRBJ2-5, the V gene TRBV5-4, with 12 bases identical to TRBD2. CDR3 length equals 15 residues. V gave up 0 bases and J gave up 10 bases; unmatched junction bases: 7. CDR1 and CDR2 from the germline V gene are SGHNT and YYREEE (reference sequence). The CDR3 sequence is CASSLVSSGGADQYF. In DNA form, the CDR3 reads TGTGCCAGCAGCTTGGTGTCTAGCGGGGGGGCCGACCAGTACTTC.

The rearrangement links TRBV5-6 to TRBJ2-1; 8 bases are shared with TRBD2. The V and J ends lost 4 bases and 10 bases, in that order; junction bases with no gene match: 7. The CDR3 is 13 amino acids. Germline V gives CDR1 SGHDT, CDR2 YYEEEE. The CDR3 is CASSKRGPTEQFF. CDR3 DNA: TGTGCCAGCAGCAAGCGGGGGCCGACGGAGCAGTTCTTC.

J is TRBJ2-3 and V is TRBV7-8; TRBD2 might be the D (6 bases). CDR3 length: 17 residues. Deletions cut 1 base from V and 0 bases from J, with 14 bases between. Germline V gene lookup returns CDR1 SGHVS and CDR2 FQNEAQ. DNA for the CDR3: TGTGCCAGCAGCTTAGGTAGCGGAGGGACTAGCACAGATACGCAGTATTTT. Translation gives CASSLGSGGTSTDTQYF.

This chain joins TRBV4-3 and TRBJ2-2; D gene ambiguous. The CDR3 has 15 residues. V was pared by 0 bases and J by 5 bases, with 10 bases between. CDR1 and CDR2 (germline): LGHNA, YSLEER. For the CDR3, the DNA is TGCGCCAGCAGCCAAGAACACCTAGTAACCGGGGAGCTGTTTTTT. This encodes CASSQEHLVTGELFF.

This rearrangement joins TRBV15 to TRBJ1-2; D uncertain. Deletions cut 1 base from V and 7 bases from J, with 13 bases between. The CDR3 covers 14 residues. CDR1 is LNHNV, CDR2 YYDKDF, per germline (reference sequence). The DNA of the CDR3 is TGTGCCACCAGCAGAGGGTGGCAAGTCCGTGGCTACACCTTC. Its translation: CATSRGWQVRGYTF.

This chain uses TRBV9 with TRBJ2-2, with a tentative D call TRBD1 (5 bases). The CDR3 is 16 amino acids. V lost 3 bases and J lost 7, with 19 bases in between. The germline gives CDR1 SGDLS, CDR2 YYNGEE. In DNA form, the CDR3 reads TGTGCCAGCAGCGCCTCCCCCCCAGGGTCCTTCGGGGAGCTGTTTTTT. This gives the protein CASSASPPGSFGELFF.

The chain employs TRBV11-2 and TRBJ2-1, with D tentatively TRBD2 (5 bases). Trimming left V 3 bases short and J 5 bases short, with 14 bases between. CDR1 and CDR2 (germline): SGHAT, FQNNGV. The CDR3 is 15 amino acids. CDR3 region: CASSFLAKTNNEQFF. DNA of the CDR3: TGTGCCAGCAGCTTCCTGGCCAAGACTAACAATGAGCAGTTCTTC.

V usage is TRBV13 and J usage is TRBJ1-1; D uncertain. CDR3 length equals 15 residues. CDR1 PRHDT and CDR2 FYEKMQ come from the germline V gene (reference sequence). V was shortened by 6 bases and J by 1 base, with 15 bases between the two germline ends. In nucleotides, the CDR3 is TGTGCCAGCAGGCCCCCGTACTGGAGGAACACTGAAGCTTTCTTT. Residues: CASRPPYWRNTEAFF. Full variable domain (rest looked up from reference TRBV13 and TRBJ1-1): AAGVIQSPRHLIKEKRETATLKCYPIPRHDTVYWYQQGPGQDPQFLISFYEKMQSDKGSIPDRFSAQQFSDYHSELNMSSLELGDSALYFCASRPPYWRNTEAFFGQGTRLTVV.